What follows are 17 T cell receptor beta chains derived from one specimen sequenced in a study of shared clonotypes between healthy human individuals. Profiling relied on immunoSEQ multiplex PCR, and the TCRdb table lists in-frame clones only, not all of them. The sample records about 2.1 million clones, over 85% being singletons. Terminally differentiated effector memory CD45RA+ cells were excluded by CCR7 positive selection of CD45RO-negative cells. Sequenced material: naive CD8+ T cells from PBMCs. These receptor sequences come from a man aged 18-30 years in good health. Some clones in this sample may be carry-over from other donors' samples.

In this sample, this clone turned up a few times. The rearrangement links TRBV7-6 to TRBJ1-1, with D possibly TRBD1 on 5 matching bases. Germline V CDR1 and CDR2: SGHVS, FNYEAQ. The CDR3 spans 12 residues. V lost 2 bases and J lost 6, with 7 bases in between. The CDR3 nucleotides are TGTGCCAGCAGCTTATGGGGCGCTGAAGCTTTCTTT. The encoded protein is CASSLWGAEAFF.

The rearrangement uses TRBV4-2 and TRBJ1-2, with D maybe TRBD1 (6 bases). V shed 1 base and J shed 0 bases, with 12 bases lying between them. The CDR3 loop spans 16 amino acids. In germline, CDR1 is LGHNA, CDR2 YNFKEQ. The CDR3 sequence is CASSQAGQGPNYGYTF. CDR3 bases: TGTGCCAGCAGCCAAGCGGGGCAGGGGCCTAACTATGGCTACACCTTC.

CDR3 loop: CASSPFFQGMNTEAFF. The CDR3 DNA reads as TGTGCCAGCAGCCCCTTCTTCCAGGGCATGAACACTGAAGCTTTCTTT. The V gene is TRBV28, the J gene TRBJ1-1; tentative D call: TRBD1 (5 bases). V gave up 6 bases and J gave up 0 bases, with 17 bases separating them. This CDR3 has 16 amino acids. CDR1 and CDR2 from the germline V gene are MDHEN and SYDVKM.

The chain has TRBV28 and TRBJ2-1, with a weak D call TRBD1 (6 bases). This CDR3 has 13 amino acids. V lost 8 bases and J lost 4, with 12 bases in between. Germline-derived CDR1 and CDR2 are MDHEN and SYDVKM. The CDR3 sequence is CASRTVGYNEQFF. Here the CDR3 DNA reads TGTGCCAGCCGGACAGTCGGGTACAATGAGCAGTTCTTC.

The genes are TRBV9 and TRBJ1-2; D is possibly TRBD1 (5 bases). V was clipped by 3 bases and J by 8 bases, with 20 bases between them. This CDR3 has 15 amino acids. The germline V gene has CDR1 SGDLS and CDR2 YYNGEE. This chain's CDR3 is CASSEPWDGRRGYTF. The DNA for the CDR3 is TGTGCCAGCAGCGAGCCCTGGGACGGCCGGCGAGGCTACACCTTC. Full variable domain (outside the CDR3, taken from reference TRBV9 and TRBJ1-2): DSGVTQTPKHLITATGQRVTLRCSPRSGDLSVYWYQQSLDQGLQFLIQYYNGEERAKGNILERFSAQQFPDLHSELNLSSLELGDSALYFCASSEPWDGRRGYTFGSGTRLTVV.

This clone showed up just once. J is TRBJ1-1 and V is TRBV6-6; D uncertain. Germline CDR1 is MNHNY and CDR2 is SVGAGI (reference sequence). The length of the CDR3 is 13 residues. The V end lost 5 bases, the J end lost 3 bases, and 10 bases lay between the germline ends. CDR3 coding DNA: TGTGCCAGCAGTCCCGAGGGTTACACTGAAGCTTTCTTT. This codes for CASSPEGYTEAFF.

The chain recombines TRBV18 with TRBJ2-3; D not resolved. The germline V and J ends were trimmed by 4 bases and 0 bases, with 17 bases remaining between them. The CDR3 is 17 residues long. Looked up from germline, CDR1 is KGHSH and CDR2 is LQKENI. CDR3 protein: CASSREAGVSSTDTQYF. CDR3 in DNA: TGTGCCAGCTCACGTGAGGCCGGAGTCTCTAGCACAGATACGCAGTATTTT.

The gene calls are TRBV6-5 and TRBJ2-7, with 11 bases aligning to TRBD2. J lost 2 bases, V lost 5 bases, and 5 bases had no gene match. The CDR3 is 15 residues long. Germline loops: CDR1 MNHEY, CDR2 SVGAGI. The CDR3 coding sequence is TGTGCCAGCAGTACCCCGGGACTAGCGGCCTACGAGCAGTACTTC. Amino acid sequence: CASSTPGLAAYEQYF.

The CDR3 loop reads CASTPSGKETQYF. The CDR3 region has the DNA TGTGCCAGCACCCCCAGCGGCAAAGAGACCCAGTACTTC. The genes are TRBV7-9 and TRBJ2-5; perhaps TRBD2 as D (5 bases). The CDR3 length is 13 residues. Germline V gene sequence: CDR1 SEHNR, CDR2 FQNEAQ (reference sequence). V was trimmed by 7 bases and J by 3 bases, leaving 12 bases between them. The whole variable domain, remainder taken from reference TRBV7-9 and TRBJ2-5, is DTGVSQNPRHKITKRGQNVTFRCDPISEHNRLYWYRQTLGQGPEFLTYFQNEAQLEKSRLLSDRFSAERPKGSFSTLEIQRTEQGDSAMYLCASTPSGKETQYFGPGTRLLVL.

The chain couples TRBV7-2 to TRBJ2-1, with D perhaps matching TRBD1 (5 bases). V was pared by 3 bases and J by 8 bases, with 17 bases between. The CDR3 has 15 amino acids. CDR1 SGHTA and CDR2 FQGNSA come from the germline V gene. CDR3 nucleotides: TGTGCCAGCAGCTTTACAGGTATTTCTACGGATGAGCAGTTCTTC. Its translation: CASSFTGISTDEQFF.

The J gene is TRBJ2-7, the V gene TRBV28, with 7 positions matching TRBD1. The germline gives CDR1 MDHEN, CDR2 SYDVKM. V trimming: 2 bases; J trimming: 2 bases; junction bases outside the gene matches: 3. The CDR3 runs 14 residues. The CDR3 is CASSLRDRPYEQYF. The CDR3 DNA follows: TGTGCCAGCAGTTTAAGGGACAGACCCTACGAGCAGTACTTC.

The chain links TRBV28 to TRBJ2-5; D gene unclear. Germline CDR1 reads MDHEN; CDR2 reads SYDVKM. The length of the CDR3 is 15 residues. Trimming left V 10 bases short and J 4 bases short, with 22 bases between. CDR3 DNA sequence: TGTGCCACCTCCATCATGGGTCGTGGGCTAGAGACCCAGTACTTC. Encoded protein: CATSIMGRGLETQYF.

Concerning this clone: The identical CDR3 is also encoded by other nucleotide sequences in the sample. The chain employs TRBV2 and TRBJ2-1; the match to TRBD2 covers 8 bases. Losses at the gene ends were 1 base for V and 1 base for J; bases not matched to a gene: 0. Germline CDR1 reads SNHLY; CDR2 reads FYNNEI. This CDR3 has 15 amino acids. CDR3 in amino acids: CASSEGGRSYNEQFF. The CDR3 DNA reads TGTGCCAGCAGTGAAGGCGGGAGGTCCTACAATGAGCAGTTCTTC.

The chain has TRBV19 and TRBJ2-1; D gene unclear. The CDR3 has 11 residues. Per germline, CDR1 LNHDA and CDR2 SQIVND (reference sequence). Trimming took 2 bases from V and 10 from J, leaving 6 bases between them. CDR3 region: CASSIYREQFF. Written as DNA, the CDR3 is TGTGCCAGTAGTATATACCGCGAGCAGTTCTTC.

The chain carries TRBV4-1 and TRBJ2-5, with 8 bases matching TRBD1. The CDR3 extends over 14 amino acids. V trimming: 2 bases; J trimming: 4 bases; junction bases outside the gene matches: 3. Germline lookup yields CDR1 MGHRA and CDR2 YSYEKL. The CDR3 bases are TGCGCCAGCAGCCAACAGGGGGCGGGAGAGACCCAGTACTTC. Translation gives CASSQQGAGETQYF.

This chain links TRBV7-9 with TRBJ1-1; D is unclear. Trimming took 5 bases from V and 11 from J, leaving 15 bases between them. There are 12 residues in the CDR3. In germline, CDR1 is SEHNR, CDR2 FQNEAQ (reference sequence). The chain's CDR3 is CASSENPGRAFF. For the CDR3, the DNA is TGTGCCAGCAGCGAGAACCCGGGTCGGGCTTTCTTT.

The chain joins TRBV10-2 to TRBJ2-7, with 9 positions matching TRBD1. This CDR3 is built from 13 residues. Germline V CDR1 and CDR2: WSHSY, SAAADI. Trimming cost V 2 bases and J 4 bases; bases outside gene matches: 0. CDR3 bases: TGCGCCAGCAGTGAGGGACAGGGGTACGAGCAGTACTTC. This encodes CASSEGQGYEQYF.